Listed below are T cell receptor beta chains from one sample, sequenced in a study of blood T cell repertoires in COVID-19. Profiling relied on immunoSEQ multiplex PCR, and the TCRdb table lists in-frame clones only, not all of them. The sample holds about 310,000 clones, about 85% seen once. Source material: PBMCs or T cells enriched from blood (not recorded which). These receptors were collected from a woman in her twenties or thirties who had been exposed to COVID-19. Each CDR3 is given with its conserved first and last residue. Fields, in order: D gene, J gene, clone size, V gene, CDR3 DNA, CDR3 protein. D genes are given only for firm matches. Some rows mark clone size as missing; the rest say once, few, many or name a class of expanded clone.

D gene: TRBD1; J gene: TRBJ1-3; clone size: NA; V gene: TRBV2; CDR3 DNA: TGTGCCAATACTAAAAGGACAGGGAATGGAAACACCATATATTTT; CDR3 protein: CANTKRTGNGNTIYF
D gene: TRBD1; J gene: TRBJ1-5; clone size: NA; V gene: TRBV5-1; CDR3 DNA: TGCGCCAGCAGCTTGGCAGGGGGCAGGTATCAGCCCCAGCATTTT; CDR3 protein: CASSLAGGRYQPQHF
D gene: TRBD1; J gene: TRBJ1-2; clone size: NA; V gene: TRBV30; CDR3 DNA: TGTGCCTGGAGCAGGAACAGGGGCGCCTATGGCTACACCTTC; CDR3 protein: CAWSRNRGAYGYTF
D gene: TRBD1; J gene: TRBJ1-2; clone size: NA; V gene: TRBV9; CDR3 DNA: TGTGCCAGCAGCGCCGGGACAGGGAAGGGTGGCTACACCTTC; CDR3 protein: CASSAGTGKGGYTF
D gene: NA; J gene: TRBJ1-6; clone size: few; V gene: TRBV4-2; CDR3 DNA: TGTGCCAGCAGCCAAGAGGTCAACAGTTATAATTCACCCCTCCACTTT; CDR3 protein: CASSQEVNSYNSPLHF
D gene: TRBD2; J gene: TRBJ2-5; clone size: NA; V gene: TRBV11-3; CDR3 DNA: TGTGCCAGCAGCCTCGGGACTAGCGGGGAAGAGACCCAGTACTTC; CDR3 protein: CASSLGTSGEETQYF
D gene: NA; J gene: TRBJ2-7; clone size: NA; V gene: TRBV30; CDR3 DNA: TGTGCCTGGAGTGCTGGGGGCGGATACGAGCAGTACTTC; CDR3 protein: CAWSAGGGYEQYF
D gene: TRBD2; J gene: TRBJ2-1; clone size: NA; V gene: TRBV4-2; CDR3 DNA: TGTGCCAGCAGCCAAGGAATCGGGGGGGCCACAAATGAGCAGTTCTTC; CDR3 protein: CASSQGIGGATNEQFF
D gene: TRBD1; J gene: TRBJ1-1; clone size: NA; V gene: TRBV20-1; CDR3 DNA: TGCAGACCAGACAGGGCCGGGGAAGCTTTCTTT; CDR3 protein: CRPDRAGEAFF
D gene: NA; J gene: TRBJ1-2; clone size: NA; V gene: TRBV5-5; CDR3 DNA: TGTGCCAGCAGCTCCGGGGCAGGGGTCGGTGGCTACACCTTC; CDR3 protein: CASSSGAGVGGYTF
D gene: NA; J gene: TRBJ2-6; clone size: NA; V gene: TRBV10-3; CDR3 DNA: TGTGCCATCAGTGATAGGAGCTCTGGGGCCAACGTCCTGACTTTC; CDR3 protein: CAISDRSSGANVLTF
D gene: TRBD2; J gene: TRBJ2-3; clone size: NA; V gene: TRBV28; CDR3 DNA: TGTGCCAGCACGGGCCTAGCGGGAAGAAGCACAGATACGCAGTATTTT; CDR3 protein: CASTGLAGRSTDTQYF
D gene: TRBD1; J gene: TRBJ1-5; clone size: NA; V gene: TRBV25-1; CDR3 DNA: TGTGCCAGCACTCCCCTGGACAGGTATAGCAATCAGCCCCAGCATTTT; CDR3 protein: CASTPLDRYSNQPQHF
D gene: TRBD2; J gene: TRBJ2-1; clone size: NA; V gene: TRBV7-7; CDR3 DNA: TGTGCTAGCAGCTTAGGCTCCGGCGGGGGGGCCACTGGAGAGCAGTTCTTC; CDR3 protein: CASSLGSGGGATGEQFF
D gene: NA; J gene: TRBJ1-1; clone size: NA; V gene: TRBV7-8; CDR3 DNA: TGTGCCAGCAGCTTAGTGGGGAGGGCCACTGAAGCTTTCTTT; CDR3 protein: CASSLVGRATEAFF
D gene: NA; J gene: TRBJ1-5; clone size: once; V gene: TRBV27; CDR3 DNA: TGTGCCAGCAGTTCTGACAGGAGGCTTCAGCCCCAGCATTTT; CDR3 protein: CASSSDRRLQPQHF
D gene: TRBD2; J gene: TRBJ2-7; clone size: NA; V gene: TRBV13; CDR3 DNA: TGTGCCAGCAGCAAGAGACTAGCGGGGGAAGTCTCCGAGCAGTACTTC; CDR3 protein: CASSKRLAGEVSEQYF
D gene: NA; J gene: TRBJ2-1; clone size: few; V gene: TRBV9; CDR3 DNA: TGTGCCAGCAGCGTAGAGCCGAAAACCTACAATGAGCAGTTCTTC; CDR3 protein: CASSVEPKTYNEQFF
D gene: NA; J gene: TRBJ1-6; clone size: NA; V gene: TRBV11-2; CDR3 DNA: TGTGCCAGCAGCTTAGATCAGGGCACACCCCTCCACTTT; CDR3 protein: CASSLDQGTPLHF
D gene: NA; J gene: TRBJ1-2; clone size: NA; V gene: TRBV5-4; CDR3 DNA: TGTGCCAGCAGCTTGTGGGCCTACGGCTATGGCTACACCTTC; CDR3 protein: CASSLWAYGYGYTF
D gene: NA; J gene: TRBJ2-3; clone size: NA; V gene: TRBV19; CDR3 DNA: TGTGCCAGTTCGTCCCGCTCGGGTACAGGAGTCACAGATACGCAGTATTTT; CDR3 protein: CASSSRSGTGVTDTQYF
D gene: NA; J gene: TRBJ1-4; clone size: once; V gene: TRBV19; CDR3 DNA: TGTGCCAGTAGTCCATACAGGGTGAGGAATGAAAAACTGTTTTTT; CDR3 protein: CASSPYRVRNEKLFF
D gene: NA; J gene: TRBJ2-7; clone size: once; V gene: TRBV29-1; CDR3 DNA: TGCAGCGCGACGGGCTGGGACTCCTCCTACGAGCAGTACTTC; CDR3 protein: CSATGWDSSYEQYF
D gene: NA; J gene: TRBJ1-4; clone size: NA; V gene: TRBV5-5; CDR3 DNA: TGTGCCAGCAGCTTTTTGGGGGGTAATGAAAAACTGTTTTTT; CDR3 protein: CASSFLGGNEKLFF
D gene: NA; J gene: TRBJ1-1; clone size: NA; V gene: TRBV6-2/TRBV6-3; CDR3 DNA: TGTGCCAGCAGTATTCAGTCGGGGACTGAAGCTTTCTTT; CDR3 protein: CASSIQSGTEAFF
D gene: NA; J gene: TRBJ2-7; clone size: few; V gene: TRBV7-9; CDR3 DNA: TGTGCCAGCAGTCACAATCCCGGGGGTCCCGAGCAGTACTTC; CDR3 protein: CASSHNPGGPEQYF
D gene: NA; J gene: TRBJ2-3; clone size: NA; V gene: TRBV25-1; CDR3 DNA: TGTGCCAGCAGAGACGAACGGACACACGCAGATACGCAGTATTTT; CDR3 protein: CASRDERTHADTQYF
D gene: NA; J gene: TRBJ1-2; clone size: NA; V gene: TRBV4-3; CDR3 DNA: TGCGCCAGCAGCCAAGAAACTCCCGGGGGGGGAGATGGCTACACCTTC; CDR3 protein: CASSQETPGGGDGYTF
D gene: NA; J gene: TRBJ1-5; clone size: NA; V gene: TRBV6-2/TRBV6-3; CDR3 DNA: TGTGCCAGCAGTTATAACATAAACAATCAGCCCCAGCATTTT; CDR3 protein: CASSYNINNQPQHF
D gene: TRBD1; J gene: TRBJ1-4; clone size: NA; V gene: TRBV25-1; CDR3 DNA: TGTGCCAGCAGTGAATATCGGGGACAGGGCGACGAAAAACTGTTTTTT; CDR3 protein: CASSEYRGQGDEKLFF
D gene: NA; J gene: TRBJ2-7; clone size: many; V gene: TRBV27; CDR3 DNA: TGTGCCAGCAGTTTACTGGACAGAACCTACGAGCAGTACTTC; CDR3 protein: CASSLLDRTYEQYF
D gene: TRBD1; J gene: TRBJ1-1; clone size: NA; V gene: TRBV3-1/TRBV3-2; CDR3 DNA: TGTGCCAGCAGTCGAGACAGGGATTCTGAAGCTTTCTTT; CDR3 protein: CASSRDRDSEAFF
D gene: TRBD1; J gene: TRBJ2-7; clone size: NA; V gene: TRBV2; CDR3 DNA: TGTGCCAGCGGTGGACAGGGTTTCCACGAGCAGTACTTC; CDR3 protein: CASGGQGFHEQYF
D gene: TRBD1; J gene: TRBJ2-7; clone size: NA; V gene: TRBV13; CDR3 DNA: TGTGCCAGCAAACCCGACAGGGGCTACGAGCAGTACTTC; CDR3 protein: CASKPDRGYEQYF
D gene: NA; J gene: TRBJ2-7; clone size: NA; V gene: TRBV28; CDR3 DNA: TGTGCCAGCAGTTTAGGGGCAGGGGAGCAGTACTTC; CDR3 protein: CASSLGAGEQYF
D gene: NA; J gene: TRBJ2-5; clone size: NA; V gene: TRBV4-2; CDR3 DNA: TGTGCCAGCAGCCAAGAGGTGGCGGAACAAGAGACCCAGTACTTC; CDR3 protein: CASSQEVAEQETQYF
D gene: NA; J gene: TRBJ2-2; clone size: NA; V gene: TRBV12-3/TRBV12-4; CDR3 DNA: TGTGCCAGCAGTTTTTTATCCGGGGAGCTGTTTTTT; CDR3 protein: CASSFLSGELFF
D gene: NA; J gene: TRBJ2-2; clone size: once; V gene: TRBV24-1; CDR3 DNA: TGTGCCGCGCGGGACCCCACGGCCGGGGAGCTGTTTTTT; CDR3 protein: CAARDPTAGELFF
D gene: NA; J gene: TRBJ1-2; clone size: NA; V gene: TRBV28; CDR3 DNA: TGTGCCAGCAGCTCAGCGGAATACTATGGCTACACCTTC; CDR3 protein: CASSSAEYYGYTF
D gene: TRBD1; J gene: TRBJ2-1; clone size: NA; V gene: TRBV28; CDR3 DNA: TGTGCCATCACCGGGACAGGGATATCGGGAGAGCAGTTCTTC; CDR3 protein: CAITGTGISGEQFF
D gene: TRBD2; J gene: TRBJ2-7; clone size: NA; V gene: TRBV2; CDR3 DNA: TGTGCCAGCAGTCCATTAGCGGGGACCCCCTACGAGCAGTACTTC; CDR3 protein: CASSPLAGTPYEQYF
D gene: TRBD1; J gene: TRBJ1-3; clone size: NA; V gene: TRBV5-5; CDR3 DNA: TGTGCCAGCAGCGTAAGACAGGGTCCCTTCTCTGGAAACACCATATATTTT; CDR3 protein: CASSVRQGPFSGNTIYF
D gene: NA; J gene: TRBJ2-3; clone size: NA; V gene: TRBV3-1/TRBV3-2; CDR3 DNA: TGTGCCAGCAGCCCGAGGACTACCAGCACAGATACGCAGTATTTT; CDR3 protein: CASSPRTTSTDTQYF
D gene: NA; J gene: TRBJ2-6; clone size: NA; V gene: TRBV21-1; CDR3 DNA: TGTGCCAGCAGCAAAGAGACAACTGGGGCCAACGTCCTGACTTTC; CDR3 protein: CASSKETTGANVLTF
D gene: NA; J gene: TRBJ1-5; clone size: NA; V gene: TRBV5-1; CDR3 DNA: TGCGCCAGCAGCCCCACGCCCGGTCAGCCCCAGCATTTT; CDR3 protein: CASSPTPGQPQHF
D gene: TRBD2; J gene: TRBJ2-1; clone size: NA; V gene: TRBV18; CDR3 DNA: TGTGCCAGCTCACCACGGACTAGATCCTACAATGAGCAGTTCTTC; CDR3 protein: CASSPRTRSYNEQFF